This TCR beta chain stems from a study of human T cells and chemical hapten exposure. About the study: Patients got weekly scalp diphenylcyclopropenone doses over the roughly 22-week study.

Authors' methods: 100,000 or so TCRs per sample was the median, with a range of about 20,000 to 690,600. TCRdb independently ran MiXCR on the RACE reads; one entry per CDR3 protein. The V and J calls shown here were made by TCRdb, not taken from the authors' results. The sample records tens of thousands of distinct CDR3 sequences, about 9.8% being singletons. A note on this clonotype: Its antigen is unidentified. This could be a read error, since a much larger clone is one nucleotide away.

Study-wide findings and caveats: Counts of expanded TCRs (at PT1) showed a positive correlation with patch test score.

In germline, CDR1 is SGHNT, CDR2 YENEEA. The CDR3 runs 13 residues. The time point is: patch test 2, 6 weeks after DPC sensitization. Treatment noted: therapeutic diphenylcyclopropenone sensitization with weekly scalp DPC. This sequence originates from a woman aged 40 to 50 with alopecia areata. Some clones in this sample may be carry-over from other donors' samples. The J gene is TRBJ1-2, the V gene TRBV11-3; D remains ambiguous. This material consisted of whole blood, taken in connection with sensitization to the hapten diphenylcyclopropenone (DPC). CDR3 coding DNA: TGTGTCAGCAGCTTATCAGGCGACTATGGCTACACCTTC. Amino acids: CVSSLSGDYGYTF.